This T cell receptor (beta chain) was documented in a study of OX40 agonist ivuxolimab in advanced cancers. With V trimmed by 1 base and J by 4 bases, 4 bases remained unmatched. The CDR3 contains 15 residues. The germline V gene encodes CDR1 MGHRA and CDR2 YSYEKL. The method was immunoSEQ multiplex PCR; TCRdb's version includes in-frame clones alone and lacks a portion of them. This sample yields approximately 12,000 clones, of which 70% to 75% are seen a single time; under 30% belongs to the top ten. This receptor was obtained from an adult with an advanced solid tumor such as melanoma, head and neck, liver or kidney cancer. This chain links TRBV4-1 with TRBJ1-3; 7 nucleotides match TRBD1. The source material was CD4+ or CD8+ T cells sorted from blood, sampled in a trial of the OX40 agonist ivuxolimab. CDR3 in DNA: TGCGCCAGCAGCCAAGGACTCAGGGGGGGAAACACCATATATTTT. It is translated as CASSQGLRGGNTIYF.